Each of the 8 T cell receptor beta chains below was sequenced from the same sample in a study of blood T cell repertoires in COVID-19 (dated by TCRdb to 2020 to 2021). The library relied on the immunoSEQ multiplex PCR assay. Sourced from immuneACCESS, this table was stored by TCRdb with only in-frame sequences that have V and J called. A share of the clones is absent; for the studies checked, an unresolved V gene accounts for under half, and the remainder has no known explanation. The sample table lists tens of thousands of clones, 75% to 95% of them with a count of one. About 2.1% of the sample comes from the top ten. Sequenced material: peripheral blood. The receptors derive from a man in his sixties with acute or convalescent COVID-19.

The chain joins TRBV6-5 to TRBJ2-1; TRBD2 aligns across 7 bases. Germline loops: CDR1 MNHEY, CDR2 SVGAGI. This CDR3 is built from 15 residues. J gave up 0 bases and V 5 bases, and 4 bases lay outside the gene matches. As DNA, the CDR3 is TGTGCCAGCAGTCCCCTAGCGGCCTCCTACAATGAGCAGTTCTTC. Its protein is CASSPLAASYNEQFF.

DNA for the CDR3: TGCGCCAGCAGCCCGACAGGGAATAGTGGCTACACCTTC. Protein sequence: CASSPTGNSGYTF. This chain links TRBV5-1 with TRBJ1-2; 7 bases agree with TRBD1. CDR1 SGHRS and CDR2 YFSETQ come from the germline V gene. This CDR3 is built from 13 residues. V shed 4 bases, J shed 7 bases, and the junction held 7 bases outside the gene matches.

V and J are TRBV4-2 and TRBJ2-7; 8 bases align to TRBD1. J was trimmed by 2 bases and V by 2 bases; bases with no gene match: 2. Germline V gene lookup returns CDR1 LGHNA and CDR2 YNFKEQ. This CDR3 has 14 amino acids. CDR3 amino acids: CASSQRQGPYEQYF. In DNA form, the CDR3 reads TGTGCCAGCAGCCAAAGACAGGGGCCCTACGAGCAGTACTTC.

On this clone: The identical CDR3 is also encoded by other nucleotide sequences in the sample. The gene calls are TRBV7-6 and TRBJ2-7, with TRBD1 as a possible D gene (6 bases). V was shortened by 2 bases and J by 2 bases, with 22 bases between the two germline ends. The CDR3 consists of 18 residues. Germline V gives CDR1 SGHVS, CDR2 FNYEAQ. The CDR3 protein is CASSLSVQGPGLTYEQYF. CDR3 sequence (DNA): TGTGCCAGCAGCTTATCGGTTCAGGGGCCAGGGCTTACCTACGAGCAGTACTTC.

The chain employs TRBV12-3 or TRBV12-4 and TRBJ1-1, with D uncertain. CDR3 size: 13 residues. The germline V and J ends were trimmed by 7 bases and 4 bases, with 13 bases remaining between them. CDR3: CASTREATTEAFF. The CDR3, as DNA: TGTGCCAGCACCCGTGAGGCTACCACTGAAGCTTTCTTT.

The V gene is TRBV5-4, the J gene TRBJ2-5; TRBD1 agrees at 9 bases. The CDR3 is made up of 15 amino acids. Per the germline V gene, CDR1 is SGHNT and CDR2 is YYREEE (reference sequence). The V gene end was trimmed by 2 bases and the J gene end by 2 bases; junction bases not matched to a gene: 4. The CDR3 DNA sequence: TGTGCCAGCAGCTTTGACAGGGGGTTACAAGAGACCCAGTACTTC. The encoded protein is CASSFDRGLQETQYF.

The CDR3 here is CASSQPTGEETQYF. The CDR3 bases are TGCGCCAGCAGCCAACCGACAGGGGAAGAGACCCAGTACTTC. This chain uses TRBV4-1 with TRBJ2-5; 8 nucleotides align to TRBD1. Germline CDR1 and CDR2: MGHRA and YSYEKL. The CDR3 spans 14 residues. J lost 3 bases, V lost 2 bases, and 2 bases had no gene match.

This clone was picked up a small number of times. The chain uses TRBV18 and TRBJ1-6; unclear D gene. Germline CDR1 KGHSH, CDR2 LQKENI. Trimming took 2 bases from V and 8 from J, leaving 13 bases between them. The CDR3 covers 15 residues. CDR3 region: CASSPDPGGDSPLHF. CDR3 nucleotide sequence: TGTGCCAGCTCACCAGACCCAGGCGGGGATTCACCCCTCCACTTT.